The source of this T cell receptor (beta chain) is a study of T cell responses to AZD1222 COVID-19 vaccine. The table came from immunoSEQ multiplex PCR; TCRdb's copy has only in-frame clones and leaves some out. The data show more than 150,000 clones, with 85% to 95% seen just once and more than 1.5% held by the top ten. The germline V gene has CDR1 GTSNPN and CDR2 SVGIG (reference sequence). V was cut by 2 bases and J by 3 bases, with 10 bases left in between. The CDR3 is 13 amino acids. Sequencing was performed on peripheral blood, taken 28 days after the second AZD1222 dose. The genes are TRBV30 and TRBJ1-1; the D is unclear. The receptor was isolated from an adult who received the AZD1222 COVID-19 vaccine. CDR3: CAWSRDRDTEAFF. CDR3 sequence (DNA): TGTGCCTGGAGTAGGGATAGGGACACTGAAGCTTTCTTT.